Following are 6 T cell receptor beta chains from one sample sequenced in a study of CD8 T cells in Susac syndrome (dated by TCRdb to between 2019 and 2020). The library was built by means of the immunoSEQ multiplex PCR assay. RNA was extracted using the RNeasy kit, and roughly 0.5 to 1 ug of the RNA was reverse transcribed with random hexamers. TCRdb trimmed the raw reads at Q25, called clones with MiXCR and kept productive beta chains. When rows share a CDR3 protein, they turn into one entry using the most common DNA and genes. The sample table contains roughly 84,000 distinct CDR3 sequences; only one count was recorded for about 95% of them. The top ten clonotypes cover 0.41% of the sample. Sequencing was performed on CD8+ T cells from PBMCs. These receptor sequences come from a human donor with Susac syndrome.

The count of this clonotype is one. The chain uses TRBV9 and TRBJ1-1, with unresolved D. V lost 4 bases to trimming and J lost 0 bases, with 10 bases between them. The germline V gene encodes CDR1 SGDLS and CDR2 YYNGEE. CDR3 length equals 14 residues. In nucleotides, the CDR3 is TGTGCCAGCAGCCCCTTTGGCATGAACACTGAAGCTTTCTTT. Protein product: CASSPFGMNTEAFF.

This chain uses TRBV7-9 with TRBJ2-7; 7 positions match TRBD1. CDR3 length: 17 residues. CDR1 and CDR2 from the germline V gene are SEHNR and FQNEAQ (reference sequence). The ends lost 5 bases at V and 0 bases at J; junction bases unmatched: 13. CDR3 sequence: CASSNWVRDRSSYEQYV. The DNA of the CDR3 is TGTGCCAGCAGCAATTGGGTCCGGGACAGAAGCTCCTACGAGCAGTACGTC.

The chain links TRBV14 to TRBJ2-1; 7 nucleotides line up with TRBD2. The CDR3 consists of 13 residues. Germline CDR1 SGHDN, CDR2 FVKESK. With V trimmed by 4 bases and J by 9 bases, 6 bases remained unmatched. DNA for the CDR3: TGTGCCAGCAGCCCCTCGGGGGGAAGTGAGCAGTTCTTC. Encoded protein: CASSPSGGSEQFF.

The J gene is TRBJ2-3, the V gene TRBV15; D not certain. The CDR3 runs to 12 residues. The V gene's germline CDR1 is LNHNV and CDR2 YYDKDF (reference sequence). The V end lost 1 base, the J end lost 6 bases, and 5 bases lay between the germline ends. The CDR3 region has the DNA TGTGCCACCAGCAGAGGAGGTGATACGCAGTATTTT. Translating it yields CATSRGGDTQYF.

The chain carries TRBV7-9 and TRBJ1-4; no firm D call. CDR1 and CDR2 (germline): SEHNR, FQNEAQ (reference sequence). The V and J ends lost 3 bases and 8 bases respectively, with 10 bases between them. This CDR3 has 13 residues. The CDR3 nucleotides are TGTGCCAGCAGCTTGTCTGGTGAGGAAAAACTGTTTTTT. The encoded protein is CASSLSGEEKLFF. The whole variable domain, remainder taken from reference TRBV7-9 and TRBJ1-4, is DTGVSQNPRHKITKRGQNVTFRCDPISEHNRLYWYRQTLGQGPEFLTYFQNEAQLEKSRLLSDRFSAERPKGSFSTLEIQRTEQGDSAMYLCASSLSGEEKLFFGSGTQLSVL.

This clonotype was detected once. The chain links TRBV9 to TRBJ1-6; no definite D call. V was cut by 2 bases and J by 10 bases, with 7 bases left in between. The CDR3 loop spans 12 amino acids. Per the germline V gene, CDR1 is SGDLS and CDR2 is YYNGEE. The CDR3 region is CASSVGRSPLHF. The CDR3 DNA follows: TGTGCCAGCAGCGTCGGTCGGTCACCCCTCCACTTT.